Presented here are 24 T cell receptor beta chains from one specimen sequenced in a study of cytomegalovirus exposure and HLA in healthy donors. The PCR had 60 Vbeta and 13 Jbeta primers. TCRdb keeps only in-frame clones here, not all; method: immunoSEQ multiplex PCR. The table lists under 150,000 clones, approximately 75% of them singletons, with 4.2% in the top ten. Sequencing was done on a sample of PBMCs. The receptors come from a man aged 45-65 years in good health and CMV-seropositive.

This sequence joins TRBV19 and TRBJ2-3; TRBD1 is a possible D gene (6 bases). Germline loops: CDR1 LNHDA, CDR2 SQIVND (reference sequence). The V gene lost 5 bases and the J gene lost 0 bases, with 21 bases spanning the gap. The CDR3 runs 18 residues. The CDR3 nucleotides are TGTGCCAGTAGTGTGGGGCTTGGACAGCTTCGTAGCACAGATACGCAGTATTTT. It yields the protein CASSVGLGQLRSTDTQYF.

The genes are TRBV5-1 and TRBJ1-2; no clear D. The CDR3 extends over 16 amino acids. Germline V gene lookup returns CDR1 SGHRS and CDR2 YFSETQ. V was clipped by 2 bases and J by 2 bases, with 16 bases between them. CDR3 sequence reads: CASSLPDMVSNYGYTF. Written as DNA, the CDR3 is TGCGCCAGCAGCTTACCCGACATGGTCAGCAACTATGGCTACACCTTC. The entire variable domain, with the rest obtained from reference TRBV5-1 and TRBJ1-2, is as follows: KAGVTQTPRYLIKTRGQQVTLSCSPISGHRSVSWYQQTPGQGLQFLFEYFSETQRNKGNFPGRFSGRQFSNSRSEMNVSTLELGDSALYLCASSLPDMVSNYGYTFGSGTRLTVV.

The CDR3 sequence is CARSPTGEIPMNTEAFF. In nucleotides, the CDR3 is TGTGCCAGAAGCCCGACAGGGGAGATCCCCATGAACACTGAAGCTTTCTTT. The V and J genes are TRBV5-3 and TRBJ1-1, with 8 positions matching TRBD1. TRBV5-3 is flagged as an ORF with uncertain function. This CDR3 has 17 amino acids. Unmatched junction bases numbered 11, after V lost 4 bases and J lost 0 bases.

CDR3 sequence reads: CASSQESDPWAYNEQFF. CDR3 bases: TGCGCCAGCAGCCAAGAGAGCGATCCCTGGGCCTACAATGAGCAGTTCTTC. V and J are TRBV4-1 and TRBJ2-1; D call uncertain. Between the trimmed V and J ends, which lost 0 bases and 2 bases, there was a span of 14 bases. Germline V gives CDR1 MGHRA, CDR2 YSYEKL. CDR3 size: 17 residues.

This chain links TRBV15 with TRBJ1-1, with 10 nucleotides matching TRBD1. The J segment lost 3 bases and the V segment lost 4 bases, leaving 2 bases of the junction unmatched. Per germline, CDR1 LNHNV and CDR2 YYDKDF (reference sequence). This CDR3 contains 14 residues. The CDR3 sequence: CATSNGQGDTEAFF. The CDR3 bases are TGTGCCACCAGCAACGGACAGGGGGACACTGAAGCTTTCTTT.

The rearrangement joins TRBV29-1 to TRBJ2-7; D ambiguous. The germline V gene encodes CDR1 SQVTM and CDR2 ANQGSEA. V shed 4 bases and J shed 0 bases, with 10 bases lying between them. This CDR3 has 13 amino acids. The CDR3 region has the DNA TGCAGCGTTGCCCTAGGTATCTCCTACGAGCAGTACTTC. It codes for CSVALGISYEQYF.

The rearrangement links TRBV4-1 to TRBJ2-7, with 9 positions matching TRBD1. From germline, CDR1 is MGHRA and CDR2 YSYEKL. V was clipped by 6 bases and J by 3 bases; unmatched bases: 6. This CDR3 is built from 14 residues. CDR3 DNA: TGCGCCAGCAGTCTAGGGACAGGGATCTACGAGCAGTACTTC. It encodes CASSLGTGIYEQYF.

This rearrangement joins TRBV9 to TRBJ2-2; TRBD1 is a possible D gene (6 bases). The CDR3 is 15 amino acids. CDR1 is SGDLS and CDR2 is YYNGEE in the germline V gene. Trimming removed 4 bases at V and 6 bases at J, with 16 bases between. As DNA, the CDR3 is TGTGCCAGCAGCTCCGACAGGAGTATTGCCGGGGAGCTGTTTTTT. This sequence encodes CASSSDRSIAGELFF.

This clone has a handful of counts. This chain connects TRBV6-1 to TRBJ1-4; unclear D gene. The ends were cut back, 3 bases at V and 5 bases at J, with 13 bases in the middle. The CDR3 has 15 residues. Germline CDR1 and CDR2: MNHNS and SASEGT. CDR3 amino acids: CASSERVLKNEKLFF. The CDR3 coding sequence is TGTGCCAGCAGTGAGCGTGTGCTTAAAAATGAAAAACTGTTTTTT.

The chain joins TRBV7-2 to TRBJ2-5; 7 bases fit TRBD2. The CDR3 length is 16 residues. Germline values: CDR1 SGHTA, CDR2 FQGNSA. V was pared by 0 bases and J by 1 base, with 5 bases of the junction left unmatched. CDR3: CASSLAAGARQETQYF. Written as DNA, the CDR3 is TGTGCCAGCAGCTTAGCGGCGGGAGCCCGCCAAGAGACCCAGTACTTC.

CDR3 in amino acids: CASSLVISATNTGELFF. Here the CDR3 DNA reads TGTGCCAGCAGCTTGGTTATTAGCGCAACGAACACCGGGGAGCTGTTTTTT. The chain carries TRBV5-4 and TRBJ2-2; D possibly corresponds to TRBD2 (5 bases). Germline values: CDR1 SGHNT, CDR2 YYREEE (reference sequence). Trimming took off 0 bases at V and 0 bases at J, with 12 bases between the two ends. This CDR3 has 17 residues.

V usage is TRBV18 and J usage is TRBJ1-5; 7 bases line up with TRBD1. V was pared by 3 bases and J by 3 bases, with 5 bases of the junction left unmatched. The CDR3 length is 15 residues. Germline CDR1 KGHSH, CDR2 LQKENI. The CDR3 loop reads CASSPQGGNNQPQHF. CDR3 in DNA: TGTGCCAGCTCACCGCAGGGGGGCAACAATCAGCCCCAGCATTTT.

The V gene is TRBV5-6, the J gene TRBJ1-2, with D possibly TRBD1 on 5 matching bases. With 2 bases removed from V and 7 bases from J, the gap between germline ends came to 12 bases. CDR1 and CDR2 from the germline V gene are SGHDT and YYEEEE. The CDR3 runs 13 residues. The CDR3 sequence: CASSLAGQRGYTF. CDR3 nucleotides: TGTGCCAGCAGCTTAGCAGGGCAACGTGGCTACACCTTC.

The chain employs TRBV7-9 and TRBJ1-2; no clear D. Germline V gene lookup returns CDR1 SEHNR and CDR2 FQNEAQ (reference sequence). V was clipped by 0 bases and J by 4 bases, with 6 bases between them. CDR3 length equals 13 residues. CDR3 sequence (DNA): TGTGCCAGCAGCTTAGCAGAGGGCTATGGCTACACCTTC. It encodes CASSLAEGYGYTF.

The chain uses TRBV5-6 and TRBJ1-3; 7 positions agree with TRBD1. V was clipped by 0 bases and J by 0 bases; unmatched bases: 3. CDR1 and CDR2 from the germline V gene are SGHDT and YYEEEE. CDR3 size: 16 residues. This CDR3 is CASSLETGLSGNTIYF. CDR3 bases: TGTGCCAGCAGCTTGGAGACAGGGCTCTCTGGAAACACCATATATTTT.

The rearrangement uses TRBV7-5 and TRBJ1-2; the table gives TRBD1 as D, unverified against the DNA. TRBV7-5 is designated a pseudogene. CDR3 size: 15 residues. CDR3 DNA: TGTGTCAGAAGCCATAGGGACAGAACTAACTATGGCTACACCTTC. Protein: CVRSHRDRTNYGYTF.

The sample holds a few counts of this clone. The gene calls are TRBV25-1 and TRBJ2-2, with D possibly TRBD2 on 5 matching bases. The CDR3 length is 14 residues. The V end lost 3 bases, the J end lost 4 bases, and 9 bases lay between the germline ends. The germline gives CDR1 MGHDK, CDR2 SYGVNS. The CDR3 DNA sequence: TGTGCCAGCAGTGACGGCAGCGGCACCGGGGAGCTGTTTTTT. Translated, it gives CASSDGSGTGELFF.

This clone has only a few counts. This rearrangement joins TRBV6-5 to TRBJ2-2; 11 bases align to TRBD2. J gave up 6 bases and V 6 bases, and 3 bases lay outside the gene matches. The CDR3 totals 14 residues. CDR1 is MNHEY, CDR2 SVGAGI, per germline. The CDR3 DNA reads TGTGCCAGCAGAACTAGCGGGAGAGCCGGGGAGCTGTTTTTT. It is translated as CASRTSGRAGELFF.

V is TRBV28 and J is TRBJ1-1; 12 bases map to TRBD1. Germline V gene data show CDR1 as MDHEN and CDR2 as SYDVKM. The CDR3 extends over 16 amino acids. Trimming removed 6 bases from V and 3 bases from J; junction bases left unmatched: 8. The CDR3 DNA reads as TGTGCCAGCAGGGGGGACAGGGGGCGTGGGTACACTGAAGCTTTCTTT. It codes for CASRGDRGRGYTEAFF.

The chain couples TRBV6-5 to TRBJ1-4; the match to TRBD1 covers 8 bases. Germline values: CDR1 MNHEY, CDR2 SVGAGI. V dropped 5 bases and J dropped 3; count of bases not matched to a gene: 2. The CDR3 is 14 amino acids. The CDR3 protein is CASSVGQANEKLFF. Here the CDR3 DNA reads TGTGCCAGCAGTGTGGGACAGGCTAATGAAAAACTGTTTTTT.

This chain joins TRBV2 and TRBJ2-7; 9 nucleotides line up with TRBD1. Germline lookup yields CDR1 SNHLY and CDR2 FYNNEI. This CDR3 has 17 residues. The trim removed 3 bases at V and 3 bases at J, leaving 12 bases unmatched. CDR3 nucleotides: TGTGCCAGCAGTGACCCGACTGGGACAGGGAGATTCTACGAGCAGTACTTC. Its translation is CASSDPTGTGRFYEQYF. Complete variable domain (other parts from reference TRBV2 and TRBJ2-7): EPEVTQTPSHQVTQMGQEVILRCVPISNHLYFYWYRQILGQKVEFLVSFYNNEISEKSEIFDDQFSVERPDGSNFTLKIRSTKLEDSAMYFCASSDPTGTGRFYEQYFGPGTRLTVT.

The rearrangement uses TRBV5-4 and TRBJ2-3; D gene unclear. CDR1 and CDR2 from the germline V gene are SGHNT and YYREEE (reference sequence). Trimming removed 1 base at V and 4 bases at J, with 13 bases between. This CDR3 is 15 amino acids long. Here the CDR3 reads CASSLRLGSADTQYF. The CDR3 bases are TGTGCCAGCAGCTTGCGGCTAGGATCGGCAGATACGCAGTATTTT. The full variable domain, its missing parts supplied by reference TRBV5-4 and TRBJ2-3, is ETGVTQSPTHLIKTRGQQVTLRCSSQSGHNTVSWYQQALGQGPQFIFQYYREEENGRGNFPPRFSGLQFPNYSSELNVNALELDDSALYLCASSLRLGSADTQYFGPGTRLTVL.

Remarks on this clone: Other DNA sequences in the sample encode the same CDR3. This sequence joins TRBV29-1 and TRBJ1-1, with no clear D. Germline V CDR1 and CDR2: SQVTM, ANQGSEA. The CDR3 sequence is 12 residues long. V was trimmed by 3 bases and J by 4 bases, leaving 9 bases between them. The CDR3 coding sequence is TGCAGCGTTGATACGGGGTTCACTGAAGCTTTCTTT. It translates to CSVDTGFTEAFF.

The CDR3 region has the DNA TGTGCTAGTGGACCCGGACTAGCGGTGAACAATGAGCAGTTCTTC. Its protein is CASGPGLAVNNEQFF. This sequence joins TRBV12-5 and TRBJ2-1, with 10 nucleotides matching TRBD2. V lost 6 bases, J lost 5 bases, and 7 bases stayed unmatched. Germline V CDR1 and CDR2: LGHNT, FRNRAP. The CDR3 has 15 amino acids.